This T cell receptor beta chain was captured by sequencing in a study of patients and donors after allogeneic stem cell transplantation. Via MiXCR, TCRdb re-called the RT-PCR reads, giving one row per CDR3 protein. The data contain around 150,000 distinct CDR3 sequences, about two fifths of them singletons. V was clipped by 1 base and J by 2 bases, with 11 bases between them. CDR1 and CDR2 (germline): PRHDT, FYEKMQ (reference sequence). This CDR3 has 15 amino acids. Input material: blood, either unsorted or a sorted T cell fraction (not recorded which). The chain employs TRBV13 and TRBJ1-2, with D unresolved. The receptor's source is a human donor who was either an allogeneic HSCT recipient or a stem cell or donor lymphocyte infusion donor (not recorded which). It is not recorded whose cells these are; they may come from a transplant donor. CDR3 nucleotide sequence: TGTGCCAGCAGCTTAGTTCCGGGAATCAACTATGGCTACACCTTC. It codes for CASSLVPGINYGYTF. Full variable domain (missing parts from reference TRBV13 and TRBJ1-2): AAGVIQSPRHLIKEKRETATLKCYPIPRHDTVYWYQQGPGQDPQFLISFYEKMQSDKGSIPDRFSAQQFSDYHSELNMSSLELGDSALYFCASSLVPGINYGYTFGSGTRLTVV.